A single sample gave rise to the 3 T cell receptor beta chains below, sequenced in a study of a mutant IDH1 vaccine in newly diagnosed glioma (dated by TCRdb to about 2021). The intended sense of this specimen's time point label: week 47, end of study. A 20-mer mutant IDH1 peptide at 300 micrograms in Montanide made up each vaccine dose, which was injected subcutaneously together with topical imiquimod. The antigens these receptors bind are not known. The receptor library was made with the immunoSEQ multiplex PCR assay. TCRdb's version of the immuneACCESS table is confined to in-frame rearrangements and falls short of the full clone set. An unresolved V gene accounts for under half of the shortfall where checked; the remainder is of unknown origin. This sample is represented by approximately 84,000 clones; roughly four fifths of them were singletons. 5.2% of the sample comes from the top ten. Here the sequenced sample was PBMCs, taken from a glioma patient whose treatment included an IDH1 peptide vaccine. The receptors here all came from a middle-aged man with glioma.

The V gene is TRBV21-1, the J gene TRBJ2-7. TRBV21-1 is described as a pseudogene. CDR3 length: 12 residues. The CDR3 spells CASSKEGYEQYF. The CDR3 region has the DNA TGTGCCAGCAGCAAAGAGGGCTACGAGCAGTACTTC.

The V call is TRBV6-5, the J call TRBJ1-2, with 9 bases identical to TRBD1. Per the germline V gene, CDR1 is MNHEY and CDR2 is SVGAGI. Trimming at V came to 6 bases and at J to 2 bases, leaving 4 bases not matched to a gene. The CDR3 is 14 residues long. CDR3 sequence (DNA): TGTGCCAGCAGCCCCGACAGGGGGAACTATGGCTACACCTTC. This gives the protein CASSPDRGNYGYTF.

This chain links TRBV7-2 with TRBJ2-7; D remains ambiguous. The CDR3 totals 11 residues. The V gene lost 3 bases and the J gene lost 2 bases, with 2 bases spanning the gap. Germline CDR1 SGHTA, CDR2 FQGNSA. The CDR3 here is CASSFAYEQYF. For the CDR3, the DNA is TGTGCCAGCAGCTTCGCCTACGAGCAGTACTTC.